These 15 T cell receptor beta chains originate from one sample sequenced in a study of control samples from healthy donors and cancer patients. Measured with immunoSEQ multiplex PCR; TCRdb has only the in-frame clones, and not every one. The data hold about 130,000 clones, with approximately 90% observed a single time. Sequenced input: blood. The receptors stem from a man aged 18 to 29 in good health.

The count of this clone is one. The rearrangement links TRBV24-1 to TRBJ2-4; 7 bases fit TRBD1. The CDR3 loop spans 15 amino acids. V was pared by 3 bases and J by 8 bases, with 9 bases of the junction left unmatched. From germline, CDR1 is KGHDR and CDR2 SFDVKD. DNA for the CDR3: TGTGCCACCAGTGATCCATTGACAGGGTCTTACATTCAGTACTTC. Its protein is CATSDPLTGSYIQYF.

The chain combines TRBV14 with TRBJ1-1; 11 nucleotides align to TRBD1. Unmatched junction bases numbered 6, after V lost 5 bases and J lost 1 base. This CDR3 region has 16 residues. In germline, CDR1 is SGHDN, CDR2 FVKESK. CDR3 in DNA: TGTGCCAGCAGCGCCTGGACAGGGGGCCAGAACACTGAAGCTTTCTTT. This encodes CASSAWTGGQNTEAFF.

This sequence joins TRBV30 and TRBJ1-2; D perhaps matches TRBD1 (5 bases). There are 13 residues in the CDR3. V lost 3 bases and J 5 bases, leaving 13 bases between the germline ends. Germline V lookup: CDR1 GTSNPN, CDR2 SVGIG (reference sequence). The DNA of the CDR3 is TGTGCCTGGAGGAGGGGCGAGGAGTATGGCTACACCTTC. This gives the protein CAWRRGEEYGYTF.

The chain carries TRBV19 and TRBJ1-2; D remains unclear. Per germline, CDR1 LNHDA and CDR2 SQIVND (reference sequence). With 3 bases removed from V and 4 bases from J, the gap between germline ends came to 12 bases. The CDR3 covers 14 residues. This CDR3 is CASSIPGGPYGYTF. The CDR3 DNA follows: TGTGCCAGTAGTATCCCCGGCGGGCCCTATGGCTACACCTTC.

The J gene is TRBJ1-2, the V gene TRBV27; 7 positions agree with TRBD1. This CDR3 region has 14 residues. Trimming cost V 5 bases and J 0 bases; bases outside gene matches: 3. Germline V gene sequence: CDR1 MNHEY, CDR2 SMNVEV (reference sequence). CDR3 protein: CASSKQGTNYGYTF. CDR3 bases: TGTGCCAGCAGTAAACAGGGGACTAACTATGGCTACACCTTC.

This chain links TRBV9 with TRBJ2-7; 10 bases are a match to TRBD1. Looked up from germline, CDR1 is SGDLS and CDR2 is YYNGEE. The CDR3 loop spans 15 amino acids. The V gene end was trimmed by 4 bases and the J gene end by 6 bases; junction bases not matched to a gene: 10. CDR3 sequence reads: CASSRDPGQGSEQYF. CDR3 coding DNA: TGTGCCAGCAGCCGAGACCCGGGACAGGGGTCCGAGCAGTACTTC. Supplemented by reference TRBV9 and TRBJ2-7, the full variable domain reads DSGVTQTPKHLITATGQRVTLRCSPRSGDLSVYWYQQSLDQGLQFLIQYYNGEERAKGNILERFSAQQFPDLHSELNLSSLELGDSALYFCASSRDPGQGSEQYFGPGTRLTVT.

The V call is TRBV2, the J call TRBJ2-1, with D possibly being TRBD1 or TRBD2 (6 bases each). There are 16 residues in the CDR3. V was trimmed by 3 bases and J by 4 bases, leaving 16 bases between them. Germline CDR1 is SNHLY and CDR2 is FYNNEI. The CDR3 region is CASSEIRGGLYNEQFF. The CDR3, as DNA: TGTGCCAGCAGTGAGATAAGAGGGGGGTTGTACAATGAGCAGTTCTTC.

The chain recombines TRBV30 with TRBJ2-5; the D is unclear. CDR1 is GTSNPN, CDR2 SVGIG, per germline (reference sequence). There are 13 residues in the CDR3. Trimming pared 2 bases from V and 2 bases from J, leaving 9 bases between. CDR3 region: CAWSPGFQETQYF. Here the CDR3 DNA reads TGTGCCTGGAGTCCAGGCTTTCAAGAGACCCAGTACTTC. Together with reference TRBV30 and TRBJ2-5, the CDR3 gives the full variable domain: SQTIHQWPATLVQPVGSPLSLECTVEGTSNPNLYWYRQAAGRGLQLLFYSVGIGQISSEVPQNLSASRPQDRQFILSSKKLLLSDSGFYLCAWSPGFQETQYFGPGTRLLVL.

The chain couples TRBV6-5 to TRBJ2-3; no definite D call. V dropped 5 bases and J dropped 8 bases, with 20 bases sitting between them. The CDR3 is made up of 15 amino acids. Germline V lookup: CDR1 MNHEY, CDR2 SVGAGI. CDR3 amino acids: CASSRASPMKATQYF. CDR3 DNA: TGTGCCAGCAGTCGAGCGAGCCCTATGAAAGCTACGCAGTATTTT.

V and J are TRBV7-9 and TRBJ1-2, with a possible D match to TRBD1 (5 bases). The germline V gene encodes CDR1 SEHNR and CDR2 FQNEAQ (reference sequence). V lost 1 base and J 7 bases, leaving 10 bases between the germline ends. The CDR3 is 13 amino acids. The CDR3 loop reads CASSLEGAGGYTF. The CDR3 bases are TGTGCCAGCAGCTTAGAAGGGGCAGGTGGCTACACCTTC.

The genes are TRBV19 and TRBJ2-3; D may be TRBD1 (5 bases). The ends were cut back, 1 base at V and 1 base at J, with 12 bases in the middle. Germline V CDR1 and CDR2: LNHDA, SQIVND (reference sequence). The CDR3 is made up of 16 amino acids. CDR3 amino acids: CASSIVAGSGTDTQYF. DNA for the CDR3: TGTGCCAGTAGTATAGTAGCAGGGTCTGGCACAGATACGCAGTATTTT.

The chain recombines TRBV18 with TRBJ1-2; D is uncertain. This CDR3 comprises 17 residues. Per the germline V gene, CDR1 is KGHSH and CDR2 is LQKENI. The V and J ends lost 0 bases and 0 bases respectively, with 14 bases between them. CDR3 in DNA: TGTGCCAGCTCACCACCGGAGACGGCTGTACCTAACTATGGCTACACCTTC. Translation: CASSPPETAVPNYGYTF. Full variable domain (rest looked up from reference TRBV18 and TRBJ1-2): NAGVMQNPRHLVRRRGQEARLRCSPMKGHSHVYWYRQLPEEGLKFMVYLQKENIIDESGMPKERFSAEFPKEGPSILRIQQVVRGDSAAYFCASSPPETAVPNYGYTFGSGTRLTVV.

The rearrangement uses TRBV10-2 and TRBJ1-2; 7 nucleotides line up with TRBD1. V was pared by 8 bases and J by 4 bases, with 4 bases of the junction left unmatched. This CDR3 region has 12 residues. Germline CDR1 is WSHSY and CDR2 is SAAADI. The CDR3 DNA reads TGCGCCAGCGCTCGGGACAGCTATGGCTACACCTTC. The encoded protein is CASARDSYGYTF.

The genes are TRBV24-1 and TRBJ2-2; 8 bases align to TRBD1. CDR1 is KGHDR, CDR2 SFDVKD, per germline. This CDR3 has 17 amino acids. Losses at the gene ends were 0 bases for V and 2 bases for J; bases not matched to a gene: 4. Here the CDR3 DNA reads TGTGCCACCAGTGATTTGGCCAGGGGGCTTAACACCGGGGAGCTGTTTTTT. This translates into CATSDLARGLNTGELFF.

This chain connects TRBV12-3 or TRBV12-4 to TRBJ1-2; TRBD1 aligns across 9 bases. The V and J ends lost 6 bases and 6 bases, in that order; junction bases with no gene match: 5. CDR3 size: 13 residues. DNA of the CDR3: TGTGCCAGCAGCTGGACAGGGGCCCATGGCTACACCTTC. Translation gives CASSWTGAHGYTF.